These T cell receptor beta chains were read from a single sample in a study of T-cell reconstitution after alpha-beta-depleted transplantation in children. TCRdb reanalysed the PCR reads using MiXCR and keeps one entry per CDR3 protein. The sample contains about 980,000 distinct CDR3 sequences, about 30% of which appear only once. Sequencing used PBMCs, mostly from graft donor cells, obtained 360 days after TCRalphabeta/CD19-depleted stem cell transplant. The receptors shown here come from a boy younger than two who had a stem cell transplant for SCID, so the T cells may come from the graft donor. CDR3s include the opening cysteine and the closing phenylalanine or tryptophan. Each record gives: V gene, D gene, clone size, J gene, CDR3 protein, CDR3 DNA. D genes are given only for firm matches. The size entry is marked missing in some rows and otherwise reads once, few, many or a size class.

>TRBV12-3/TRBV12-4|NA|NA|TRBJ2-5
CASSARGLGGRETQYF
TGTGCCAGCAGTGCCCGGGGCTTGGGAGGTAGGGAGACCCAGTACTTC
>TRBV5-1|NA|once|TRBJ1-5
CASSLDVGGNQPQHF
TGCGCCAGCAGCTTGGATGTTGGAGGCAATCAGCCCCAGCATTTT
>TRBV5-1|TRBD2|NA|TRBJ2-5
CASSLATSGEETQYF
TGCGCCAGCAGCTTGGCTACTAGCGGGGAAGAGACCCAGTACTTC
>TRBV10-2|NA|NA|TRBJ2-5
CASKGQYQETQYF
TGCGCCAGCAAAGGACAGTACCAAGAGACCCAGTACTTC
>TRBV12-3/TRBV12-4|NA|few|TRBJ1-3
CASSLGQWRSGNTIYF
TGTGCCAGCAGCCTCGGACAGTGGAGGTCTGGAAACACCATATATTTT
>TRBV29-1|NA|few|TRBJ1-2
CSVGVTANYGYTF
TGCAGCGTTGGGGTGACAGCTAACTATGGCTACACCTTC
>TRBV12-3/TRBV12-4|NA|few|TRBJ2-3
CASSPENGDTQYF
TGTGCCAGCAGTCCGGAGAACGGAGATACGCAGTATTTT
>TRBV7-4|NA|NA|TRBJ1-4
CASSLVRATNEKLFF
TGTGCCAGCAGCTTAGTGCGGGCAACTAATGAAAAACTGTTTTTT
>TRBV5-8|NA|once|TRBJ2-2
CASSFPASNTGELFF
TGTGCCAGCAGCTTCCCCGCTTCGAACACCGGGGAGCTGTTTTTT
>TRBV5-1|TRBD2|few|TRBJ2-1
CASSLVSGGYNEQFF
TGCGCCAGCAGCTTGGTATCGGGGGGATACAATGAGCAGTTCTTC
>TRBV2|TRBD1|many|TRBJ2-2
CASSSGGVASTGELFF
TGTGCCAGCAGCTCAGGGGGCGTCGCGAGCACCGGGGAGCTGTTTTTT
>TRBV20-1|NA|NA|TRBJ2-3
CSASGGKDTQYF
TGCAGTGCTAGTGGGGGAAAAGATACGCAGTATTTT
>TRBV7-2|TRBD1|NA|TRBJ2-7
CASSADRLLGYEQYF
TGTGCCAGCAGTGCGGACAGGCTCTTGGGGTACGAGCAGTACTTC
>TRBV6-1|TRBD2|NA|TRBJ2-1
CASRMLWTSGGQIDEQFF
TGTGCCAGCAGAATGTTATGGACTAGCGGGGGGCAGATCGATGAGCAGTTCTTC
>TRBV12-3/TRBV12-4|NA|NA|TRBJ1-2
CASSFNREGLDGYTF
TGTGCCAGCAGTTTTAATCGCGAGGGGTTAGATGGCTACACCTTC
>TRBV7-3|NA|NA|TRBJ1-1
CASSGAGALITEAFF
TGTGCCAGCAGCGGTGCTGGGGCTCTTATCACTGAAGCTTTCTTT
>TRBV7-9|NA|NA|TRBJ2-7
CASSLPSPFSLEQYF
TGTGCCAGCAGCCTCCCAAGTCCCTTCTCCCTCGAGCAGTACTTC
>TRBV6-1|TRBD1|few|TRBJ2-6
CASRELQGAPGANVLTF
TGTGCCAGCAGGGAGCTCCAGGGGGCGCCTGGGGCCAACGTCCTGACTTTC
>TRBV5-1|NA|NA|TRBJ2-5
CASSPLGGQLETQYF
TGCGCCAGCAGCCCCCTCGGGGGCCAATTGGAGACCCAGTACTTC
>TRBV3-1|TRBD1|few|TRBJ2-2
CASSLNRGNTGELFF
TGTGCCAGCAGCCTAAACAGGGGGAACACCGGGGAGCTGTTTTTT
>TRBV4-1|TRBD1|few|TRBJ2-2
CASSPKGASTGELFF
TGCGCCAGCAGCCCGAAGGGGGCTAGCACCGGGGAGCTGTTTTTT
>TRBV12-3/TRBV12-4|NA|NA|TRBJ2-2
CASSSQAPGELFF
TGTGCCAGCAGTTCTCAGGCCCCCGGGGAGCTGTTTTTT
>TRBV20-1|NA|NA|TRBJ1-5
CSARARDQPQHF
TGCAGTGCTAGGGCTAGAGATCAGCCCCAGCATTTT
>TRBV29-1|TRBD1|few|TRBJ2-2
CSGEGGNTGELFF
TGCAGCGGCGAAGGGGGCAACACCGGGGAGCTGTTTTTT
>TRBV28|NA|few|TRBJ2-7
CASSPVLHEQYF
TGTGCCAGCAGTCCAGTCCTTCACGAGCAGTACTTC
>TRBV7-3|NA|NA|TRBJ1-2
CASSLQSGYGYTF
TGTGCCAGCAGCTTACAGTCCGGCTATGGCTACACCTTC
>TRBV2|NA|few|TRBJ2-1
CASMWGAYNEQFF
TGTGCCAGCATGTGGGGGGCGTACAATGAGCAGTTCTTC
>TRBV7-9|TRBD2|NA|TRBJ2-3
CASSSREETDTQYF
TGTGCCAGCAGCTCCCGGGAGGAGACAGATACGCAGTATTTT
>TRBV5-1|NA|NA|TRBJ1-1
CASRRRGSEAFF
TGCGCCAGCAGGCGGAGGGGGAGTGAAGCTTTCTTT
>TRBV4-1|NA|NA|TRBJ2-5
CASSQERRSPLFNQETQYF
TGCGCCAGCAGCCAAGAGCGTAGGTCCCCCCTATTTAATCAAGAGACCCAGTACTTC
>TRBV4-1|TRBD2|NA|TRBJ2-1
CASSPTGGETYNEQFF
TGCGCCAGCAGCCCAACGGGGGGTGAAACCTACAATGAGCAGTTCTTC
>TRBV5-1|NA|few|TRBJ2-7
CASSFYPGFREQYF
TGCGCCAGCAGCTTTTATCCAGGGTTTCGGGAGCAGTACTTC
>TRBV20-1|NA|few|TRBJ2-2
CSARQTRSGELFF
TGCAGTGCTAGGCAGACACGCTCGGGGGAGCTGTTTTTT
>TRBV9|NA|few|TRBJ2-5
CASSRMGSREETQYF
TGTGCCAGCAGCAGGATGGGCTCGCGGGAAGAGACCCAGTACTTC
>TRBV2|TRBD2|NA|TRBJ2-3
CASSGGGPYLDTQYF
TGTGCCAGCAGTGGGGGGGGACCCTATCTGGATACGCAGTATTTT
>TRBV9|TRBD2|few|TRBJ2-3
CASSAGRDRGLLDTQYF
TGTGCCAGCAGCGCCGGGAGGGACCGAGGACTGCTGGATACGCAGTATTTT
>TRBV28|NA|NA|TRBJ2-1
CASRQETGASYNEQFF
TGTGCCAGCCGACAAGAGACGGGGGCCTCCTACAATGAGCAGTTCTTC
>TRBV7-2|NA|few|TRBJ2-5
CASSLRTGGRETQYF
TGTGCCAGCAGCTTAAGGACCGGGGGACGGGAGACCCAGTACTTC
>TRBV30|NA|NA|TRBJ2-7
CAWSPDRALSYEQYF
TGTGCCTGGAGTCCGGACAGAGCGCTTTCCTACGAGCAGTACTTC
>TRBV11-2|TRBD1|NA|TRBJ2-3
CASSLWQGQNTDTQYF
TGTGCCAGCAGCTTATGGCAGGGACAGAACACAGATACGCAGTATTTT
>TRBV27|NA|few|TRBJ1-2
CASNNLGSVGGYTF
TGTGCCAGCAACAACTTAGGGAGCGTAGGTGGCTACACCTTC
>TRBV5-5|TRBD2|NA|TRBJ2-7
CASILTLAGGPSSYEQYF
TGTGCCAGCATCTTGACCCTAGCGGGGGGGCCTAGCTCCTACGAGCAGTACTTC
>TRBV2|NA|many|TRBJ2-1
CASSENEQFF
TGTGCCAGCAGTGAGAATGAGCAGTTCTTC
>TRBV30|NA|NA|TRBJ1-2
CAWSFTGNGYTF
TGTGCCTGGAGTTTTACAGGGAATGGCTACACCTTC
>TRBV20-1|TRBD1|many|TRBJ2-3
CSGHGTGGTDTQYF
TGCAGTGGTCATGGGACAGGGGGAACAGATACGCAGTATTTT
>TRBV28|TRBD1|NA|TRBJ2-7
CASSSLGTGGYEQYF
TGTGCCAGCAGTTCTCTCGGGACAGGGGGCTACGAGCAGTACTTC
>TRBV6-2/TRBV6-3|NA|NA|TRBJ1-2
CASSPALRGNYGYTF
TGTGCCAGCAGTCCAGCGTTAAGGGGAAACTATGGCTACACCTTC
>TRBV29-1|NA|few|TRBJ2-1
CSVEVGDEQFF
TGCAGCGTCGAAGTGGGGGACGAGCAGTTCTTC
>TRBV20-1|NA|NA|TRBJ1-1
CSARTLWGTEAFF
TGCAGTGCTAGGACCTTGTGGGGCACTGAAGCTTTCTTT
>TRBV10-2|TRBD2|few|TRBJ2-5
CASSEGGLAYETQYF
TGCGCCAGCAGTGAGGGGGGACTAGCGTATGAGACCCAGTACTTC
>TRBV20-1|NA|few|TRBJ2-5
CSAHRVETQYF
TGCAGTGCGCATAGGGTAGAGACCCAGTACTTC
>TRBV20-1|NA|NA|TRBJ2-1
CSASWDNTNEQFF
TGCAGTGCTAGCTGGGACAATACTAATGAGCAGTTCTTC
>TRBV20-1|TRBD2|NA|TRBJ2-1
CSARGAGGPAEQFF
TGCAGTGCTAGAGGAGCGGGGGGGCCGGCGGAGCAGTTCTTC